The sequence of this T cell receptor beta chain was determined in a study of shared clonotypes between healthy human individuals. Study background: Each donor's CD4 naive and CD4 memory cells filled three plates apiece, CD8 naive two, and CD8 memory one. Broader study findings: Among donors, sharing of clonotypes was expected to be affected by sequencing depth. Unshared clonotypes carried lower generation probabilities than those common to all four donors.

The donors, all of them Caucasian adults, lived in Nashville, Tennessee. As for this clone: What it binds is unknown.

Sequenced by immunoSEQ multiplex PCR; TCRdb stores in-frame clones only, minus some. The sample shows 550,000 to 850,000 clones, around two thirds of them seen only once. The CDR3 has 17 residues. Per germline, CDR1 SGHTA and CDR2 FQGNSA. V was clipped by 5 bases and J by 7 bases; unmatched bases: 11. The sequence came from a woman younger than 45 in good health. Sequencing input: memory CD4+ T cells sorted from blood. Subset meaning: CD45RA-negative fraction. The rearrangement uses TRBV7-2 and TRBJ2-2; 12 bases agree with TRBD1. The CDR3 sequence: CASSLTGQGAFNGELFF. CDR3 bases: TGTGCCAGCAGCCTAACGGGACAGGGGGCATTCAACGGGGAGCTGTTTTTT.